Following are 26 T cell receptor beta chains from one sample sequenced in a study of T cells expressing NK-cell markers. For each CDR3 protein, TCRdb gives one entry from its re-call of the 5' RACE reads, without DNA. The sample has 350,000 to 450,000 distinct CDR3 sequences; the top ten hold around 5.3%. The sequenced material came from blood T cells: a sorted CD56 or NKG2C T cell subset, CD4+ or CD8+ T cells, or bulk PBMC T cells (not recorded which). Receptors originate from a man aged 18-75 years in good health.

The chain carries TRBV3-1 and TRBJ2-7; TCRdb names TRBD2, which stays unverified in the absence of DNA. Germline CDR1 LGHDT, CDR2 YNNKEL (reference sequence). This CDR3 region has 17 residues. This CDR3 is CASRPLVGSGPTYEQYF.

The chain combines TRBV6-1 with TRBJ2-5; TCRdb lists TRBD2, though no DNA is available to test this call. The CDR3 runs to 15 residues. Germline V gene data show CDR1 as MNHNS and CDR2 as SASEGT. CDR3 protein: CASSSLAGGLKTQYF.

CDR3: CASSHRDRGSSEAFF. The V and J genes are TRBV4-2 and TRBJ1-1; TCRdb lists TRBD1, though no DNA is available to test this call. CDR3 length: 15 residues. Per germline, CDR1 LGHNA and CDR2 YNFKEQ.

The rearrangement joins TRBV7-6 to TRBJ2-2; lacking DNA, the TRBD1 call made by TCRdb goes unchecked. The CDR3 has 15 residues. Germline assignment: CDR1 SGHVS and CDR2 FNYEAQ. CDR3 region: CASSRREQGLGGLFF.

This sequence joins TRBV7-2 and TRBJ2-1; the TCRdb D gene call, TRBD2, has no DNA to confirm it. Germline V CDR1 and CDR2: SGHTA, FQGNSA. CDR3 length equals 17 residues. This CDR3 is CASSPYLSGGARNEQFF. The full variable domain, with the rest looked up from reference TRBV7-2 and TRBJ2-1, is GAGVSQSPSNKVTEKGKDVELRCDPISGHTALYWYRQSLGQGLEFLIYFQGNSAPDKSGLPSDRFSAERTGGSVSTLTIQRTQQEDSAVYLCASSPYLSGGARNEQFFGPGTRLTVL.

The CDR3 spells CASSPGGRPGEQYF. This chain connects TRBV18 to TRBJ2-7; TCRdb outputs TRBD1, but without DNA this stays unchecked. In germline, CDR1 is KGHSH, CDR2 LQKENI. CDR3 length: 14 amino acids.

The rearrangement links TRBV20-1 to TRBJ2-3. CDR1 is DFQATT and CDR2 is SNEGSKA in the germline V gene (reference sequence). This CDR3 region has 14 residues. The CDR3 protein is CSARDLAIRDTQYF.

This chain uses TRBV15 with TRBJ2-7; TCRdb's D call of TRBD1 is untestable without DNA. Per germline, CDR1 LNHNV and CDR2 YYDKDF (reference sequence). This CDR3 contains 15 residues. The CDR3 sequence is CATSRGQGAAYEQYF.

The CDR3 spells CASSPGQALLTDTQYF. V gene TRBV11-2 combines with J gene TRBJ2-3; the D gene TCRdb calls, TRBD1, cannot be checked with no DNA. The CDR3 is 16 amino acids. Germline V lookup: CDR1 SGHAT, CDR2 FQNNGV.

The chain uses TRBV3-1 and TRBJ1-2; as DNA is missing, the TRBD1 call by TCRdb cannot be tested. The CDR3 has 16 amino acids. The V gene's germline CDR1 is LGHDT and CDR2 YNNKEL (reference sequence). The CDR3 sequence is CASSTRTGGDRVGYTF.

The V call is TRBV28, the J call TRBJ1-3. The CDR3 sequence is 14 residues long. Germline V gene sequence: CDR1 MDHEN, CDR2 SYDVKM. CDR3 region: CASSLILAGNTIYF.

This chain connects TRBV25-1 to TRBJ2-3; the TRBD2 assignment by TCRdb is unverifiable without DNA. The CDR3 totals 13 residues. Germline values: CDR1 MGHDK, CDR2 SYGVNS. The CDR3 reads CASIGQGGDTQYF.

This chain links TRBV5-1 with TRBJ2-6; checking the TCRdb D call of TRBD1 is not possible without DNA. CDR3 size: 17 residues. Germline V gene lookup returns CDR1 SGHRS and CDR2 YFSETQ. The CDR3 loop is CASSPRAGELGANVLTF.

The rearrangement uses TRBV2 and TRBJ2-2; the TCRdb call, TRBD1, lacks DNA for checking. CDR1 SNHLY and CDR2 FYNNEI come from the germline V gene. CDR3 size: 12 residues. The CDR3 reads CARSQGAGELFF.

The chain combines TRBV7-3 with TRBJ2-1; without DNA, the TCRdb call of TRBD1 cannot be checked. The germline V gene has CDR1 SGHTA and CDR2 FQGTGA. The CDR3 consists of 13 residues. This CDR3 is CASSPGAANEQFF.

This chain links TRBV12-5 with TRBJ1-3; with no DNA, the TCRdb D assignment of TRBD1 cannot be verified. The CDR3 contains 15 residues. Germline lookup yields CDR1 LGHNT and CDR2 FRNRAP. The CDR3 sequence: CASGGKTGLGNTIYF.

This sequence joins TRBV11-1 and TRBJ2-4; TCRdb's D gene call, TRBD1, goes unchecked for lack of DNA. Germline CDR1 is SGHAT and CDR2 is FQDESV (reference sequence). This CDR3 has 18 amino acids. CDR3 sequence reads: CASSLAPGPGTGQNIQYF.

The chain recombines TRBV16 with TRBJ1-1; the TCRdb call, TRBD1, lacks DNA for checking. CDR1 is KGHSY, CDR2 FQNENV, per germline. The length of the CDR3 is 14 residues. CDR3 loop: CASSRRQGATEAFF.

This chain connects TRBV5-1 to TRBJ1-1; TCRdb reports TRBD1, a call that lacks DNA to check it against. This CDR3 comprises 16 residues. Germline CDR1 reads SGHRS; CDR2 reads YFSETQ. This chain's CDR3 is CASSPRPGTVNTEAFF.

This chain's CDR3 is CASARGRGQETQYF. This rearrangement joins TRBV6-1 to TRBJ2-5; TCRdb picks TRBD1, but there is no DNA to check that call. The CDR3 is made up of 14 amino acids. From germline, CDR1 is MNHNS and CDR2 SASEGT.

V gene TRBV27 combines with J gene TRBJ1-5; TCRdb proposes TRBD1, but this gene call is untestable without DNA. Germline V gene data show CDR1 as MNHEY and CDR2 as SMNVEV (reference sequence). This CDR3 spans 14 amino acids. Here the CDR3 reads CASSKTGTNQPQHF.

V usage is TRBV7-9 and J usage is TRBJ1-1; TCRdb's D call, TRBD1, is unchecked because there is no DNA. Per the germline V gene, CDR1 is SEHNR and CDR2 is FQNEAQ (reference sequence). CDR3 length: 14 residues. The CDR3 sequence is CASTFTTGGTEAFF. The whole variable domain, remainder taken from reference TRBV7-9 and TRBJ1-1, is DTGVSQNPRHKITKRGQNVTFRCDPISEHNRLYWYRQTLGQGPEFLTYFQNEAQLEKSRLLSDRFSAERPKGSFSTLEIQRTEQGDSAMYLCASTFTTGGTEAFFGQGTRLTVV.

The chain has TRBV19 and TRBJ2-1; TCRdb's D call, TRBD1, is unchecked because there is no DNA. This CDR3 has 13 amino acids. Germline assignment: CDR1 LNHDA and CDR2 SQIVND (reference sequence). The CDR3 protein is CASAPNFGGTKFF.

The rearrangement joins TRBV29-1 to TRBJ2-5; the TRBD2 assignment by TCRdb is unverifiable without DNA. The CDR3 sequence is 14 residues long. The germline V gene has CDR1 SQVTM and CDR2 ANQGSEA. CDR3 sequence: CSVASGGLQETQYF.

The chain recombines TRBV20-1 with TRBJ2-3; TCRdb outputs TRBD1, but without DNA this stays unchecked. CDR3 size: 15 residues. CDR1 and CDR2 from the germline V gene are DFQATT and SNEGSKA (reference sequence). The CDR3 spells CSASSDRDSTDTQYF.

Measured by frequency, this clonotype is medium-sized. The chain recombines TRBV6-5 with TRBJ2-1; the TRBD2 assignment by TCRdb is unverifiable without DNA. The CDR3 has 17 amino acids. Germline-derived CDR1 and CDR2 are MNHEY and SVGAGI. The chain's CDR3 is CASSYSNLAGVYNEQFF.